Below are 22 T cell receptor beta chains sequenced from a single sample in a study of OX40 agonist ivuxolimab in advanced cancers. The table came from immunoSEQ multiplex PCR; TCRdb's copy has only in-frame clones and leaves some out. The sample contains some 110,000 clones, over 75% of which appear only once. This material consisted of CD4+ or CD8+ T cells sorted from blood, taken in a trial of the OX40 agonist ivuxolimab. Receptors originate from an adult with an advanced solid tumor such as melanoma, head and neck, liver or kidney cancer.

This rearrangement joins TRBV5-8 to TRBJ1-3, with D unresolved. The CDR3 spans 17 residues. Germline V gives CDR1 SGHTS, CDR2 YDEGEE. Trimming stripped 0 bases from V and 0 bases from J, with 13 bases between. CDR3 DNA: TGTGCCAGCAGCTTGGTTCTACAAACGAGCTCTGGAAACACCATATATTTT. Its translation is CASSLVLQTSSGNTIYF.

This rearrangement joins TRBV5-1 to TRBJ2-3; 11 bases align to TRBD2. V trimming: 0 bases; J trimming: 2 bases; junction bases outside the gene matches: 14. There are 20 residues in the CDR3. Germline assignment: CDR1 SGHRS and CDR2 YFSETQ. The DNA for the CDR3 is TGCGCCAGCAGCTTGGCAAGTGTTAGCGGGGGGGTTAAAACCACAGATACGCAGTATTTT. It translates to CASSLASVSGGVKTTDTQYF.

The rearrangement uses TRBV28 and TRBJ1-6; 9 bases line up with TRBD1. The CDR3 length is 14 residues. CDR1 is MDHEN and CDR2 is SYDVKM in the germline V gene. V shed 4 bases, J shed 8 bases, and the junction held 3 bases outside the gene matches. The CDR3 coding sequence is TGTGCCAGCAGTTCACAGGGGGCACATTCACCCCTCCACTTT. As protein: CASSSQGAHSPLHF.

This clone was recorded only once. The chain joins TRBV5-4 to TRBJ2-5; 12 positions agree with TRBD2. Germline loops: CDR1 SGHNT, CDR2 YYREEE (reference sequence). Trimming cost V 2 bases and J 2 bases; bases outside gene matches: 4. CDR3 length: 16 residues. The CDR3 sequence: CASSFRLAGAQETQYF. In nucleotides, the CDR3 is TGTGCCAGCAGCTTCAGACTAGCGGGGGCTCAAGAGACCCAGTACTTC.

The rearrangement uses TRBV5-4 and TRBJ2-7, with D possibly being TRBD1 or TRBD2 (5 bases each). Germline V gene lookup returns CDR1 SGHNT and CDR2 YYREEE (reference sequence). The CDR3 length is 14 residues. Trimming left V 0 bases short and J 4 bases short, with 11 bases between. CDR3 loop: CASSLGDLTYEQYF. The CDR3 DNA follows: TGTGCCAGCAGCTTGGGGGACCTTACATACGAGCAGTACTTC.

This rearrangement joins TRBV7-2 to TRBJ1-3, with D tentatively TRBD1 (5 bases). Germline V gives CDR1 SGHTA, CDR2 FQGNSA. Trimming cost V 5 bases and J 4 bases, with 9 bases left between them. The CDR3 runs to 13 residues. CDR3 residues: CASSQGTGNTIYF. The CDR3, as DNA: TGTGCCAGCAGCCAGGGAACCGGAAACACCATATATTTT.

The gene calls are TRBV9 and TRBJ2-1, with 16 bases aligning to TRBD2. The CDR3 spans 19 residues. Germline CDR1 is SGDLS and CDR2 is YYNGEE. The ends lost 3 bases at V and 8 bases at J; junction bases unmatched: 14. The CDR3: CASSAEGTSGGASTHEQFF. DNA for the CDR3: TGTGCCAGCAGCGCGGAAGGGACTAGCGGGGGGGCCAGTACCCATGAGCAGTTCTTC.

The V call is TRBV28, the J call TRBJ1-1; D not resolved. V was pared by 7 bases and J by 5 bases, with 14 bases between. CDR3 length: 13 residues. CDR1 is MDHEN and CDR2 is SYDVKM in the germline V gene. In DNA, the CDR3 is TGTGCCAGCATCGGACGGGGAAGGACTGAAGCTTTCTTT. It translates to CASIGRGRTEAFF.

For this clone: Other DNA sequences in this sample translate to the same CDR3. The genes are TRBV2 and TRBJ1-5, with D unclear. Trimming left V 3 bases short and J 4 bases short, with 10 bases between. The CDR3 contains 14 residues. The germline gives CDR1 SNHLY, CDR2 FYNNEI. In DNA form, the CDR3 reads TGTGCCAGCAGTGATTTGGGGAGTAATCAGCCCCAGCATTTT. Translation: CASSDLGSNQPQHF.

The genes are TRBV12-5 and TRBJ2-3; no clear D. The CDR3 contains 13 residues. CDR1 and CDR2 from the germline V gene are LGHNT and FRNRAP. The V gene lost 6 bases and the J gene lost 5 bases, with 12 bases spanning the gap. Here the CDR3 DNA reads TGTGCTAGTGGCCTGCTAAGTGGAGATACGCAGTATTTT. The encoded protein is CASGLLSGDTQYF.

J is TRBJ2-5 and V is TRBV5-1, with TRBD1 as a possible D gene (5 bases). The V end was cut by 4 bases, the J end by 4 bases, with 17 bases between. The germline V gene encodes CDR1 SGHRS and CDR2 YFSETQ. CDR3 length: 15 residues. The CDR3 protein is CASSLQERQGETQYF. The DNA of the CDR3 is TGCGCCAGCAGCCTGCAGGAGAGGCAGGGAGAGACCCAGTACTTC.

This clone was seen a single time. The rearrangement joins TRBV18 to TRBJ1-2, with 8 bases identical to TRBD1. J was trimmed by 8 bases and V by 0 bases; bases with no gene match: 5. The CDR3 runs to 14 residues. Germline CDR1 and CDR2: KGHSH and LQKENI. The CDR3: CASSPPQGAGGYTF. As DNA, the CDR3 is TGTGCCAGCTCACCACCGCAGGGGGCTGGGGGCTACACCTTC.

V usage is TRBV6-6 and J usage is TRBJ2-7; TRBD1 matches 10 bases. The CDR3 covers 15 residues. After removal of 5 bases from V and 4 bases from J, the junction contained 8 bases not matched to a gene. From germline, CDR1 is MNHNY and CDR2 SVGAGI (reference sequence). The CDR3 DNA is TGTGCCAGCAGTCCTCAGGACAGGGGGACTTACGAGCAGTACTTC. Protein product: CASSPQDRGTYEQYF.

The rearrangement uses TRBV9 and TRBJ1-1; 7 bases agree with TRBD1. J was trimmed by 4 bases and V by 3 bases; bases with no gene match: 6. This CDR3 is 14 amino acids long. Germline-derived CDR1 and CDR2 are SGDLS and YYNGEE. The CDR3: CASSAQTGATEAFF. Here the CDR3 DNA reads TGTGCCAGCAGCGCACAAACAGGGGCCACTGAAGCTTTCTTT.

This chain links TRBV11-2 with TRBJ1-3; D gene uncertain. Germline loops: CDR1 SGHAT, CDR2 FQNNGV. V lost 3 bases, J lost 1 base, and 16 bases lay in between. The CDR3 is 17 amino acids. The CDR3 is CASSLDRRGLSGNTIYF. In nucleotides, the CDR3 is TGTGCCAGCAGCTTGGACCGCCGAGGGCTTTCTGGAAACACCATATATTTT.

This chain uses TRBV15 with TRBJ1-2; weak D call: TRBD1 (5 bases). Germline V lookup: CDR1 LNHNV, CDR2 YYDKDF (reference sequence). This CDR3 contains 15 residues. Between the trimmed V and J ends, which lost 4 bases and 7 bases, there was a span of 19 bases. Here the CDR3 reads CATSTSTALQGGYTF. DNA of the CDR3: TGTGCCACCAGCACATCGACAGCCCTTCAGGGTGGCTACACCTTC. Supplemented by reference TRBV15 and TRBJ1-2, the full variable domain reads DAMVIQNPRYQVTQFGKPVTLSCSQTLNHNVMYWYQQKSSQAPKLLFHYYDKDFNNEADTPDNFQSRRPNTSFCFLDIRSPGLGDTAMYLCATSTSTALQGGYTFGSGTRLTVV.

The chain carries TRBV18 and TRBJ1-2; the match to TRBD1 covers 9 bases. Germline-derived CDR1 and CDR2 are KGHSH and LQKENI. V gave up 3 bases and J gave up 8 bases; unmatched junction bases: 7. The CDR3 is 14 residues long. The CDR3 bases are TGTGCCAGCTCACCGGAACAGGGGGCGCTGGGCTACACCTTC. It is translated as CASSPEQGALGYTF.

V and J are TRBV11-2 and TRBJ1-2; 8 bases match TRBD1. Unmatched junction bases numbered 9, after V lost 5 bases and J lost 7 bases. The CDR3 sequence is 14 residues long. Germline V gene sequence: CDR1 SGHAT, CDR2 FQNNGV. The CDR3 sequence: CASSVSDRDGGYTF. The CDR3 DNA reads TGTGCCAGCAGCGTTTCGGACAGGGATGGTGGCTACACCTTC.

This sequence joins TRBV18 and TRBJ1-1, with a possible D match to TRBD1 (6 bases). The CDR3 is made up of 15 amino acids. Germline CDR1 and CDR2: KGHSH and LQKENI. V was trimmed by 3 bases and J by 4 bases, leaving 15 bases between them. The CDR3 region is CASSPSPQGSTEAFF. The DNA of the CDR3 is TGTGCCAGCTCACCCTCCCCCCAGGGGAGCACTGAAGCTTTCTTT.

This chain uses TRBV5-1 with TRBJ2-7; D remains unclear. CDR1 is SGHRS and CDR2 is YFSETQ in the germline V gene. The CDR3 spans 13 residues. Trimming cost V 3 bases and J 4 bases, with 11 bases left between them. CDR3 residues: CASSSGLSYEQYF. The CDR3 DNA follows: TGCGCCAGCAGCTCGGGCCTCTCATACGAGCAGTACTTC.

A single count supports this clone. V is TRBV29-1 and J is TRBJ2-3; TRBD2 matches at 8 bases. The CDR3 consists of 16 residues. Unmatched junction bases numbered 12, after V lost 7 bases and J lost 0 bases. Germline values: CDR1 SQVTM, CDR2 ANQGSEA. The CDR3 is CSAPIAGGGSTDTQYF. The CDR3 region has the DNA TGCAGCGCGCCCATCGCGGGCGGGGGGAGCACAGATACGCAGTATTTT.

The V and J genes are TRBV11-2 and TRBJ2-6, with 10 bases aligning to TRBD1. The germline V gene has CDR1 SGHAT and CDR2 FQNNGV. The CDR3 length is 18 residues. Germline trimming cut 5 bases from V and 4 bases from J; bases unmatched to any gene: 11. The CDR3 sequence is CASSLGGQGPAGANVLTF. For the CDR3, the DNA is TGTGCCAGCAGCCTGGGGGGACAGGGGCCGGCAGGGGCCAACGTCCTGACTTTC.